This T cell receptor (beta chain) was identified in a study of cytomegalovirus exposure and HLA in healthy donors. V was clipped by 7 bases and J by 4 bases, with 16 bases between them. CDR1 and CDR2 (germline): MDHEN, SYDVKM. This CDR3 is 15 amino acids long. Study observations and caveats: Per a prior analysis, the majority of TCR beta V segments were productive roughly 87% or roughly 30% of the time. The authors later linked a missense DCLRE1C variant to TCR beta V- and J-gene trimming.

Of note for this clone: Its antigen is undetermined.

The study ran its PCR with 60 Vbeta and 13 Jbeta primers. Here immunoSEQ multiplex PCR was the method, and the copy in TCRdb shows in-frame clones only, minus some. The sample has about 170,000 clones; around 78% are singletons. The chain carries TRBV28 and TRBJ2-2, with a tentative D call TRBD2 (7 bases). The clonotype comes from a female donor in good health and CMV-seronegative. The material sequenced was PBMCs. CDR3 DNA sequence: TGTGCCAGCACCCCCCCGGGGGGCGGCACCGGGGAGCTGTTTTTT. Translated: CASTPPGGGTGELFF.